This T cell receptor beta chain was captured in a study of human thymus T cells. Measured with immunoSEQ multiplex PCR; TCRdb has only the in-frame clones, and not every one. The profile covers some 120,000 clones, with over 85% appearing a single time and 0.02% to 0.03% taken by the ten largest. A remark on this clone: Its antigen is currently unknown.

Germline CDR1 SQVTM, CDR2 ANQGSEA. The CDR3 consists of 12 residues. The V segment lost 4 bases and the J segment 7 bases; nucleotides outside the gene matches: 6. Study-wide findings and caveats: Repertoires sampled from thymus and blood appeared biased in V and J gene usage. Related work showed strongly overlapping thymic repertoires across unrelated individuals.

Corrective cardiac surgery supplied the resected thymus tissue. Infants, healthy and Finnish, who were having corrective surgery for congenital heart defects served as donors. Sequenced input: thymus tissue. The receptor comes from a boy in the first two years of life with a congenital heart defect but otherwise immunologically healthy. The chain employs TRBV29-1 and TRBJ1-1, with 7 bases matching TRBD1. CDR3 sequence reads: CSVAQQGSEAFF. The CDR3 coding sequence is TGCAGCGTTGCCCAACAGGGGAGTGAAGCTTTCTTT.